The entry below describes one T cell receptor beta chain. Its antigen is as yet unknown. The assay was run at deep level. Assay used: immunoSEQ multiplex PCR; TCRdb lists only in-frame clones, some missing. The sample consists of about 120,000 clones, around 73% of them appearing once. V lost 4 bases, J lost 5 bases, and 13 bases stayed unmatched. Germline V gene data show CDR1 as MNHEY and CDR2 as SVGAGI. The CDR3 consists of 16 residues. The data belong to a study of shared clonotypes between healthy human individuals. Notes on the study in general: The sharing of 4% to 5.5% of naive CD4 clonotypes was seen across a handful of donors. Non-shared clonotypes showed lower generation probabilities than clonotypes common to all four donors.

The specimen sequenced was memory CD8+ T cells sorted from blood. Subset denoted: CD45RO+ cells pooled with CCR7-negative TemRA cells. This clonotype originated in a woman between 25 and 40 years old in good health. This sequence joins TRBV6-5 and TRBJ2-7; 8 nucleotides line up with TRBD2. The CDR3 sequence is CASSLMVGTRRHEQYF. As DNA, the CDR3 is TGTGCCAGCAGTTTAATGGTGGGGACTAGACGGCACGAGCAGTACTTC.